These 32 T cell receptor beta chains originate from one sample sequenced in a study of response to subunit inactivated influenza vaccine. A single record per CDR3 protein comes from TCRdb applying MiXCR to the RT-PCR reads. In the table there are approximately 570,000 distinct CDR3 sequences, less than 10% of which are singletons. The starting material was PBMCs from blood, obtained less than 30 months after vaccination. These receptors were collected from a man between 50 and 69 years old who received an inactivated influenza vaccine.

This chain links TRBV12-3 or TRBV12-4 with TRBJ2-5; D gene ambiguous. V dropped 1 base and J dropped 4 bases, with 10 bases sitting between them. The CDR3 spans 14 residues. The CDR3 reads CASSLGGSSETQYF. The CDR3 bases are TGTGCCAGCAGTTTAGGGGGTAGCTCAGAGACCCAGTACTTC.

This clonotype came up a few times. V gene TRBV3-1 combines with J gene TRBJ2-7; 8 positions agree with TRBD1. The CDR3 extends over 14 amino acids. Germline V gene sequence: CDR1 LGHDT, CDR2 YNNKEL (reference sequence). The trim removed 4 bases at V and 5 bases at J, leaving 7 bases unmatched. Written as DNA, the CDR3 is TGTGCCAGCAGCCCGAGCCAGGGGGCACACGAGCAGTACTTC. Translation gives CASSPSQGAHEQYF.

In its sample, this clonotype was seen a few times. The chain carries TRBV4-3 and TRBJ2-1; weak D call: TRBD2 (6 bases). CDR3 length: 18 residues. Trimming cost V 2 bases and J 6 bases, with 23 bases left between them. Germline V gives CDR1 LGHNA, CDR2 YSLEER. The CDR3 region has the DNA TGCGCCAGCAGCCAAACCTCCTTTCCGGGGGAGTCTCCCAATGAGCAGTTCTTC. This sequence encodes CASSQTSFPGESPNEQFF.

CDR3 sequence reads: CASSTGTGGWETQYF. The CDR3 DNA reads TGTGCCAGCAGTACCGGGACAGGGGGCTGGGAGACCCAGTACTTC. The chain joins TRBV2 to TRBJ2-5; 12 positions match TRBD1. J was trimmed by 5 bases and V by 5 bases; bases with no gene match: 6. The germline V gene encodes CDR1 SNHLY and CDR2 FYNNEI. This CDR3 contains 15 residues.

Ten or more counts support this clonotype. This chain connects TRBV12-3 or TRBV12-4 to TRBJ2-3; 12 nucleotides line up with TRBD2. This CDR3 region has 17 residues. V trimming: 3 bases; J trimming: 4 bases; junction bases outside the gene matches: 8. CDR3 protein: CASSFVPRLAGADTQYF. In nucleotides, the CDR3 is TGTGCCAGCAGTTTCGTCCCCAGACTAGCGGGGGCAGATACGCAGTATTTT.

This clonotype occurred a few times. The V and J genes are TRBV20-1 and TRBJ2-7; no clear D. Trimming shortened V by 6 bases and J by 6 bases, and 9 bases separated the two germline ends. The CDR3 length is 10 residues. Germline loops: CDR1 DFQATT, CDR2 SNEGSKA (reference sequence). CDR3 coding DNA: TGCAGTGCCAACAATCTCGAGCAGTACTTC. It is translated as CSANNLEQYF.

This clonotype was seen repeatedly, ten times or more. V and J are TRBV5-5 and TRBJ2-1; a possible D gene is TRBD1 (6 bases). The CDR3 has 15 amino acids. The germline CDR1 and CDR2 sequences are SGHKS and YYEKEE (reference sequence). V was trimmed by 0 bases and J by 3 bases, leaving 10 bases between them. The CDR3 sequence: CASSLARTVYNEQFF. As DNA, the CDR3 is TGTGCCAGCAGCTTGGCCAGGACAGTCTACAATGAGCAGTTCTTC.

This clonotype was counted between two and nine times. V gene TRBV6-6 combines with J gene TRBJ1-1; D call uncertain. Germline assignment: CDR1 MNHNY and CDR2 SVGAGI (reference sequence). The CDR3 sequence is 13 residues long. V lost 8 bases, J lost 4 bases, and 14 bases lay in between. The CDR3 spells CASGPATLTEAFF. CDR3 nucleotides: TGTGCCAGCGGACCTGCGACCCTCACTGAAGCTTTCTTT.

This clonotype was picked up a small number of times. The chain employs TRBV6-1 and TRBJ1-4; 7 bases are a match to TRBD1. CDR1 is MNHNS and CDR2 is SASEGT in the germline V gene. V lost 5 bases and J lost 10; bases outside the gene matches: 13. The length of the CDR3 is 15 residues. CDR3 in amino acids: CASSPQGTELAKLFF. The CDR3 DNA reads as TGTGCCAGCAGTCCCCAAGGGACAGAACTCGCAAAACTGTTTTTT.

This clonotype was counted a few times. The chain links TRBV9 to TRBJ1-5; D remains ambiguous. This CDR3 has 15 residues. V dropped 1 base and J dropped 3 bases, with 11 bases sitting between them. CDR1 SGDLS and CDR2 YYNGEE come from the germline V gene. CDR3 nucleotide sequence: TGTGCCAGCAGCGTATCCTCGGGGTCCAATCAGCCCCAGCATTTT. Translation gives CASSVSSGSNQPQHF.

The sample holds many counts of this clonotype. The chain links TRBV24-1 to TRBJ2-1; D call uncertain. The CDR3 has 12 residues. CDR1 is KGHDR and CDR2 is SFDVKD in the germline V gene. The V and J ends lost 4 bases and 8 bases respectively, with 8 bases between them. The CDR3 coding sequence is TGTGCCACCAGTGACCTGAGATATGAGCAGTTCTTC. Amino acids: CATSDLRYEQFF.

The chain's CDR3 is CASSLGPNASGRSPITDTQYF. The CDR3 DNA reads TGCGCCAGCAGCTTAGGACCAAATGCTAGCGGGAGATCCCCAATCACAGATACGCAGTATTTT. The chain joins TRBV5-1 to TRBJ2-3; the match to TRBD2 covers 10 bases. This CDR3 region has 21 residues. The V and J ends lost 2 bases and 2 bases, in that order; junction bases with no gene match: 20. Germline V gene lookup returns CDR1 SGHRS and CDR2 YFSETQ.

This clonotype was counted only a few times. This chain uses TRBV7-9 with TRBJ2-5; D may correspond to TRBD1 or TRBD2 (6 bases each). Germline V gene data show CDR1 as SEHNR and CDR2 as FQNEAQ (reference sequence). With 5 bases removed from V and 1 base from J, the gap between germline ends came to 20 bases. The CDR3 is made up of 17 amino acids. CDR3 bases: TGTGCCAGCAGCCATCTAGGGGGGCACAGATCCCAAGAGACCCAGTACTTC. Protein: CASSHLGGHRSQETQYF.

This clonotype has at least ten counts. The chain links TRBV24-1 to TRBJ2-1; D perhaps matches TRBD1 (6 bases). The CDR3 contains 16 residues. Germline CDR1 and CDR2: KGHDR and SFDVKD. V was shortened by 3 bases and J by 0 bases, with 11 bases between the two germline ends. CDR3 amino acids: CATSDPSTGSYNEQFF. The CDR3 nucleotides are TGTGCCACCAGTGATCCATCGACAGGCTCCTACAATGAGCAGTTCTTC.

This clonotype showed up just a few times. The chain combines TRBV29-1 with TRBJ1-2; 9 bases fit TRBD1. The CDR3 consists of 13 residues. Trimming cost V 6 bases and J 3 bases; bases outside gene matches: 5. Germline V CDR1 and CDR2: SQVTM, ANQGSEA. CDR3: CSVTGGRDYGYTF. CDR3 DNA sequence: TGCAGCGTAACAGGGGGCCGCGACTATGGCTACACCTTC.

A note on this clonotype: The junction departs from germline at one end; a sequencing error may be responsible. J is TRBJ2-1 and V is TRBV18; possibly TRBD1 or TRBD2 for D (5 bases each). The CDR3 contains 14 residues. Germline lookup yields CDR1 KGHSH and CDR2 LQKENI. The CDR3 DNA sequence: TGTGCCAGCTCACCTTTGAGGGGAGTCATTGAGCGGTTCTTC. Translation: CASSPLRGVIERFF.

The rearrangement joins TRBV7-3 to TRBJ1-1; D gene uncertain. The CDR3 is made up of 13 amino acids. V lost 5 bases and J lost 5, with 12 bases in between. CDR1 and CDR2 from the germline V gene are SGHTA and FQGTGA. The chain's CDR3 is CASSLSAGTEAFF. The CDR3 DNA reads TGTGCCAGCAGCCTCTCGGCGGGTACTGAAGCTTTCTTT.

In its sample, this clonotype was seen once. The chain recombines TRBV7-3 with TRBJ2-7, with 10 bases identical to TRBD2. This CDR3 is 16 amino acids long. The junction had 11 bases not matched to a gene; V was cut back by 4 bases and J by 5 bases. Germline V gene sequence: CDR1 SGHTA, CDR2 FQGTGA. The CDR3 DNA reads as TGTGCCAGCAGCTCCCAACTTAGCGGGAGGCGCGACGAGCAGTACTTC. It yields the protein CASSSQLSGRRDEQYF.

This clonotype was seen only a few times. V is TRBV18 and J is TRBJ2-1; D is perhaps TRBD1 (6 bases). The ends were cut back, 4 bases at V and 15 bases at J, with 16 bases in the middle. The length of the CDR3 is 12 residues. Germline lookup yields CDR1 KGHSH and CDR2 LQKENI. CDR3 coding DNA: TGTGCCAGCTCACGAGAGGACAGTGTCGGGTTCTTC. This codes for CASSREDSVGFF.

The rearrangement joins TRBV15 to TRBJ1-4; D is unclear. This CDR3 has 15 residues. Trimming stripped 3 bases from V and 0 bases from J, with 8 bases between. Germline CDR1 LNHNV, CDR2 YYDKDF (reference sequence). This CDR3 reads CATSRLGATNEKLFF. The CDR3 bases are TGTGCCACCAGCAGGCTAGGTGCAACTAATGAAAAACTGTTTTTT.

This CDR3 is CASSLVGTSTDTQYF. CDR3 DNA: TGTGCCAGCAGCTTAGTCGGGACCAGCACAGATACGCAGTATTTT. V and J are TRBV7-2 and TRBJ2-3; D assignment may be TRBD1 or TRBD2 (5 bases each). Trimming stripped 1 base from V and 0 bases from J, with 8 bases between. The germline V gene encodes CDR1 SGHTA and CDR2 FQGNSA. CDR3 length equals 15 residues.

The V gene is TRBV29-1, the J gene TRBJ1-1; maybe TRBD1 (6 bases). V was trimmed by 4 bases and J by 4 bases, leaving 16 bases between them. Germline V gives CDR1 SQVTM, CDR2 ANQGSEA. There are 14 residues in the CDR3. The CDR3 DNA sequence: TGCAGCGTTGTAGATAGCCCAGGGGCCACTGAAGCTTTCTTT. This encodes CSVVDSPGATEAFF.

This clonotype was counted many times. This chain connects TRBV7-9 to TRBJ2-7, with 8 bases lining up with TRBD1. Germline-derived CDR1 and CDR2 are SEHNR and FQNEAQ (reference sequence). The V gene end was trimmed by 5 bases and the J gene end by 3 bases; junction bases not matched to a gene: 6. This CDR3 has 14 residues. The CDR3 coding sequence is TGTGCCAGCAGCACGTTAACAGGGGGCTACGAGCAGTACTTC. Its translation: CASSTLTGGYEQYF.

This clonotype was detected many times. The rearrangement joins TRBV4-2 to TRBJ1-5, with TRBD1 matching over 8 bases. This CDR3 has 16 residues. Germline loops: CDR1 LGHNA, CDR2 YNFKEQ. V shed 0 bases, J shed 11 bases, and the junction held 12 bases outside the gene matches. The CDR3 reads CASSQDLVDRGLSQHF. CDR3 in DNA: TGTGCCAGCAGCCAAGACTTAGTTGACAGGGGTCTGTCCCAGCATTTT.

This clonotype was seen ten or more times. The chain employs TRBV20-1 and TRBJ2-1; TRBD2 aligns across 8 bases. V gave up 0 bases and J gave up 7 bases; unmatched junction bases: 17. CDR1 is DFQATT, CDR2 SNEGSKA, per germline (reference sequence). The CDR3 is 18 amino acids. CDR3 residues: CSARDPPKPGGPGNEQFF. In DNA form, the CDR3 reads TGCAGTGCTAGAGACCCGCCCAAGCCGGGAGGGCCTGGTAATGAGCAGTTCTTC.

The chain is built from TRBV29-1 and TRBJ2-3; D gene uncertain. V lost 4 bases to trimming and J lost 6 bases, with 5 bases between them. Germline V gene lookup returns CDR1 SQVTM and CDR2 ANQGSEA. The CDR3 has 10 amino acids. In DNA form, the CDR3 reads TGCAGCGTTGTGCTGGATACGCAGTATTTT. It codes for CSVVLDTQYF.

This clonotype was seen once. J is TRBJ1-2 and V is TRBV15, with a tentative D call TRBD1 (5 bases). CDR3 length: 16 residues. The V end was cut by 5 bases, the J end by 0 bases, with 16 bases between. Germline-derived CDR1 and CDR2 are LNHNV and YYDKDF (reference sequence). CDR3 nucleotide sequence: TGTGCCACCAGCGAGGGACTGCTCACAGCTAACTATGGCTACACCTTC. This codes for CATSEGLLTANYGYTF. The variable domain in full, completed from reference TRBV15 and TRBJ1-2, reads DAMVIQNPRYQVTQFGKPVTLSCSQTLNHNVMYWYQQKSSQAPKLLFHYYDKDFNNEADTPDNFQSRRPNTSFCFLDIRSPGLGDTAMYLCATSEGLLTANYGYTFGSGTRLTVV.

The rearrangement joins TRBV20-1 to TRBJ2-5; D not resolved. There are 12 residues in the CDR3. Germline CDR1 is DFQATT and CDR2 is SNEGSKA (reference sequence). V lost 2 bases, J lost 5 bases, and 9 bases lay in between. CDR3 DNA: TGCAGTGCTAGAACAAGTTCGGAGACCCAGTACTTC. Translated, it gives CSARTSSETQYF.

This clonotype was detected only a few times. The chain carries TRBV20-1 and TRBJ2-1; the D is unclear. V was clipped by 7 bases and J by 8 bases, with 21 bases between them. CDR3 length: 14 residues. Germline V CDR1 and CDR2: DFQATT, SNEGSKA (reference sequence). CDR3 protein: CSVQVLSGDDEQFF. DNA of the CDR3: TGCAGTGTTCAGGTTTTAAGTGGTGATGATGAGCAGTTCTTC.

This clonotype occurred a few times. The chain couples TRBV7-9 to TRBJ2-5; D possibly matches TRBD1 or TRBD2 (5 bases each). The CDR3 spans 16 residues. Trimming pared 4 bases from V and 0 bases from J, leaving 15 bases between. CDR1 and CDR2 (germline): SEHNR, FQNEAQ (reference sequence). As DNA, the CDR3 is TGTGCCAGCAGCTCTGGGGACCGCCGGTACCAAGAGACCCAGTACTTC. Translated: CASSSGDRRYQETQYF.

This clonotype was seen only a few times. V usage is TRBV18 and J usage is TRBJ1-1; unclear D gene. This CDR3 is built from 16 residues. V gave up 1 base and J gave up 0 bases, with 12 bases separating them. The germline gives CDR1 KGHSH, CDR2 LQKENI. The CDR3 reads CASSPQGGPMNTEAFF. The CDR3, as DNA: TGTGCCAGCTCACCACAGGGTGGGCCCATGAACACTGAAGCTTTCTTT.

The rearrangement uses TRBV12-3 or TRBV12-4 and TRBJ2-2; D is ambiguous. The V and J ends lost 6 bases and 9 bases respectively, with 11 bases between them. The CDR3 is made up of 12 amino acids. CDR3 DNA sequence: TGTGCCAGCAGCGATGGGGTTAGGGAGCTGTTTTTT. This sequence encodes CASSDGVRELFF.